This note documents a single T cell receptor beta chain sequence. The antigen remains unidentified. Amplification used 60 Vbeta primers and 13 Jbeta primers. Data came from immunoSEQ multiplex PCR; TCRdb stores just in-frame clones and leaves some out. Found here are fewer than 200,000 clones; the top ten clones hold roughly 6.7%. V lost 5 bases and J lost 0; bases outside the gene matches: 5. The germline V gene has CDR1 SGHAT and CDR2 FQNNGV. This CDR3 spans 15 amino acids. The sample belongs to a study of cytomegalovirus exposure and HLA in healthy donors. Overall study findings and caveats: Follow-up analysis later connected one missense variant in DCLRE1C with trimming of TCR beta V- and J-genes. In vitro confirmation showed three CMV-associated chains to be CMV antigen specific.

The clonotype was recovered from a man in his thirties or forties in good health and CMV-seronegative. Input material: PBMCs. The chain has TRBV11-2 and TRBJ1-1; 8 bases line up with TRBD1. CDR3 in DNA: TGTGCCAGCAGCACCCGGACAGGGATGAACACTGAAGCTTTCTTT. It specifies CASSTRTGMNTEAFF.